This section outlines one TCR beta chain sequence together with its context. Its antigen remains unknown. At one end the junction does not follow the germline gene, possibly because of a read error. The data derive from a study of CD8+CD57+ T cells in acquired aplastic anemia. Study results and caveats: Almost 30 CD8+ CDR3 sequences occurred in both the patients and the controls.

Investigators profiled TCR beta VDJ and CDR3 from genomic DNA template. TCRdb passed the reads through MiXCR, listing each CDR3 protein once. The data hold fewer than 300,000 distinct CDR3 sequences, with 65% to 90% observed a single time. The sequenced patients had an expansion of CD8+CD57+ cells seen by flow cytometry. Patient blood was sampled before any therapy had been received. This CDR3 is built from 15 residues. Germline CDR1 SGHVS, CDR2 FQNEAQ. Sequences were obtained from sorted CD4+, CD8+, or CD8+CD57+ T cells (not recorded which) from PBMCs. The chain combines TRBV7-8 with TRBJ1-1; 9 nucleotides line up with TRBD1. The sequence derives from a human donor with aplastic anemia. This CDR3 reads CASTLNMTGGREAFF. For the CDR3, the DNA is TGTGCCAGCACCTTAAATATGACAGGGGGAAGGGAAGCTTTCTTT.